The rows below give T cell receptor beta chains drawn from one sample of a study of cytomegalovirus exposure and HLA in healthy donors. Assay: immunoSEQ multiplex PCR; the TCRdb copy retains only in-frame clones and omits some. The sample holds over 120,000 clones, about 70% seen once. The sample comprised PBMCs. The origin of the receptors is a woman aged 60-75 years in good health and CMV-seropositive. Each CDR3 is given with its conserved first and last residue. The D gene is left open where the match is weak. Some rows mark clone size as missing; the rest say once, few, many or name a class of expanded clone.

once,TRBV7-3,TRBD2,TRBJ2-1,TGTGCCAGCAGCCCGGGGGGTACGAGAAATGAGCAGTTCTTC,CASSPGGTRNEQFF
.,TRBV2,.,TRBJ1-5,TGTGCCAGCAGTCCGACAGGTTATAGCAATCAGCCCCAGCATTTT,CASSPTGYSNQPQHF
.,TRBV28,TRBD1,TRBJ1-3,TGTGCCAGCAGGGGAGACAGGGCAGGAAACACCATATATTTT,CASRGDRAGNTIYF
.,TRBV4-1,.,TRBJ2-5,TGCGCCAGCAGCCACCTCACAGGGATCGGAGAGACCCAGTACTTC,CASSHLTGIGETQYF
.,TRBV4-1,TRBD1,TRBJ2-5,TGCGCCAGCAGCCGAGCCGGGACAGGGGGCCAAGAGACCCAGTACTTC,CASSRAGTGGQETQYF
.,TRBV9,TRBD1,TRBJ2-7,TGTGCCAGCAGCAGACAGGGGAGCCCCTACGAGCAGTACTTC,CASSRQGSPYEQYF
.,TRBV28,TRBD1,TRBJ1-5,TGTGCCAGCAGTCGGACAGGGGGAGGCAATCAGCCCCAGCATTTT,CASSRTGGGNQPQHF
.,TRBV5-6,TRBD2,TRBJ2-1,TGTGCCAGCAGCCCGGCTAGCGGGGACAATGAGCAGTTCTTC,CASSPASGDNEQFF
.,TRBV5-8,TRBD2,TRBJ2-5,TGTGCCAGCAGCCAAGGACTAGCGGGAGAGACCCAGTACTTC,CASSQGLAGETQYF
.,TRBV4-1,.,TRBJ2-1,TGCGCCAGCAGCCCTACGTCTGGGCCCTACAATGAGCAGTTCTTC,CASSPTSGPYNEQFF
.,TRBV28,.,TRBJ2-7,TGTGCCAGCAGCCACGGGAGCTCCTACGAGCAGTACTTC,CASSHGSSYEQYF
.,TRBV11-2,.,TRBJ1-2,TGTGCCAGCAGCTTCCCCGGTAACTATGGCTACACCTTC,CASSFPGNYGYTF
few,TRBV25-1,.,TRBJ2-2,TGTGCCAGCAGTGAACCCTCTACCGGGGAGCTGTTTTTT,CASSEPSTGELFF
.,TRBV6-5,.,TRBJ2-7,TGTGCCAGCAGCCTCCGGGACACCCCTCCCTACGAGCAGTACTTC,CASSLRDTPPYEQYF
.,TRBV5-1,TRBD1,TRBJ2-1,TGCGCCAGCAGCTGGGGCGGACAGGGGGCGGGTGAGCAGTTCTTC,CASSWGGQGAGEQFF
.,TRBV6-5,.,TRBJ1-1,TGTGCCAGCAGTTTCCGCCCTTTGGAGGTCGGCACTGAAGCTTTCTTT,CASSFRPLEVGTEAFF
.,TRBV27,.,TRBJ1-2,TGTGCCAGCAGTTCCCCTCAGGCGGGGTACTATGGCTACACCTTC,CASSSPQAGYYGYTF
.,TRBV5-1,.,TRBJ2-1,TGCGCCAGCAGCTTGGCCCCCGGGAGTATCGACAATGAGCAGTTCTTC,CASSLAPGSIDNEQFF
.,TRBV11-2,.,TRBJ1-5,TGTGCCAGCAGCTCCCAGGGTTTACAGCAGCCCCAGCATTTT,CASSSQGLQQPQHF
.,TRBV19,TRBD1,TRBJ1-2,TGTGCCATCGGGGACAGGTTTGGCTACACCTTC,CAIGDRFGYTF
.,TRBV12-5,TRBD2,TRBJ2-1,TGTGCTAGTGTAAGGACTAGCGGCCACAATGAGCAGTTCTTC,CASVRTSGHNEQFF
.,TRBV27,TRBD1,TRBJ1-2,TGTGCCAGCAGTTCCACCGGGACAGAAGCACTCTATGGCTACACCTTC,CASSSTGTEALYGYTF
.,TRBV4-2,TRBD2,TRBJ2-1,TGTGCCAGCAGCCAAGTTAAAGCGGGAGGCCTCTACAATGAGCAGTTCTTC,CASSQVKAGGLYNEQFF
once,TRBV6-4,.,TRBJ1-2,TGTGCCAGCAGTGTCAACCAGGGCCCCATGTATGGCTACACCTTC,CASSVNQGPMYGYTF
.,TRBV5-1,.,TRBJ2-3,TGCGCCAGCAGCTTGTCGAGGGTTAGCACAGATACGCAGTATTTT,CASSLSRVSTDTQYF
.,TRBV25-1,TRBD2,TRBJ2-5,TGTGCCAGCAGTGAATGGGACGGACTAGCGAAGACCCAGTACTTC,CASSEWDGLAKTQYF
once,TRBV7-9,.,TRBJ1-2,TGTGCCAGCAGCTTAGACAGGACAGCTAACTATGGCTACACCTTC,CASSLDRTANYGYTF
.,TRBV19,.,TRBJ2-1,TGTGCCAGTAGTGCCGGGACTTCCTACTACAATGAGCAGTTCTTC,CASSAGTSYYNEQFF
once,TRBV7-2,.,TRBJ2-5,TGTGCCAGCAGCGAAAGAGGTACTAGGAGGGAGACCCAGTACTTC,CASSERGTRRETQYF
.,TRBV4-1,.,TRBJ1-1,TGCGCCAGCAGCGGTCCACTCCGGGGGACTGAAGCTTTCTTT,CASSGPLRGTEAFF
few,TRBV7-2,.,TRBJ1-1,TGTGCCAGCAGCTCATTGGGGACATACACTGAAGCTTTCTTT,CASSSLGTYTEAFF
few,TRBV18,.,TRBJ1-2,TGTGCCAGCTCACCGCGGGACTTCTCCTATGGCTACACCTTC,CASSPRDFSYGYTF
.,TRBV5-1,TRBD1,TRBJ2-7,TGCGCCAGCAGCTTGGCTGGGACAGGGAGCCACGAGCAGTACTTC,CASSLAGTGSHEQYF
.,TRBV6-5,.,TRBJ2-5,TGTGCCAGCAGACGGGCGGGAAGCCAAGAGACCCAGTACTTC,CASRRAGSQETQYF
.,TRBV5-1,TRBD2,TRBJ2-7,TGCGCCAGCAGCTTGGTGGTGACTAGCGGGCACGAGCAGTACTTC,CASSLVVTSGHEQYF
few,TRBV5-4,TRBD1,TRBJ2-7,TGTGCCAGCAGCTTGGTTATGGGACAGGGGAGACACGAGCAGTACTTC,CASSLVMGQGRHEQYF